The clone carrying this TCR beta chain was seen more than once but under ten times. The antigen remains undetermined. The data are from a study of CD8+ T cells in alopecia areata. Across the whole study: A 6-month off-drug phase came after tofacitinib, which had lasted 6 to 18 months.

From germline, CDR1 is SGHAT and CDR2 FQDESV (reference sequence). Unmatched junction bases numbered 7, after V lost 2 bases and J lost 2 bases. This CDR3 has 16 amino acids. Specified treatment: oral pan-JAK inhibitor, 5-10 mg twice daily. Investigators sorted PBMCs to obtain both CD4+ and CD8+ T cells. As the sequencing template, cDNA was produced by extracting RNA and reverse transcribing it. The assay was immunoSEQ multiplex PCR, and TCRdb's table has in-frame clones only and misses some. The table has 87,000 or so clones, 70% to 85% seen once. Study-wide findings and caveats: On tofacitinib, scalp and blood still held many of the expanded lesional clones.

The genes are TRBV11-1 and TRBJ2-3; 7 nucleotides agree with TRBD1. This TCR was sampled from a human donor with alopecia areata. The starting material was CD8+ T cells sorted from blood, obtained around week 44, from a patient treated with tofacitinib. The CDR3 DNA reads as TGTGCCAGCAGCTTAAGGGACAGAAGCGACACAGATACGCAGTATTTT. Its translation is CASSLRDRSDTDTQYF.